These T cell receptor beta chains were read from a single sample in a study of blood T cell repertoires in COVID-19. Assay: immunoSEQ multiplex PCR; the TCRdb copy retains only in-frame clones and omits some. The sample shows about 280,000 clones, 88% of them seen only once. Material for sequencing was peripheral blood. The receptors stem from a man aged 18 to 30 with active or convalescent COVID-19. The CDR3 runs from the conserved cysteine through the conserved F or W. A D gene is named only where the DNA matches it firmly. For some rows the clone size is stated as once, few or many, or as a class when expanded; others skip it.

V gene: TRBV4-1
clone size: -
D gene: TRBD1
J gene: TRBJ2-4
CDR3 protein: CASSREDRENIQYF
CDR3 DNA: TGCGCCAGCAGCCGAGAGGACAGGGAGAACATTCAGTACTTC

V gene: TRBV10-3
clone size: -
D gene: TRBD1
J gene: TRBJ2-7
CDR3 protein: CAISVSGQSSYEQYF
CDR3 DNA: TGTGCCATCAGTGTTTCGGGACAGAGCTCCTACGAGCAGTACTTC

V gene: TRBV2
clone size: -
D gene: -
J gene: TRBJ2-7
CDR3 protein: CASTLEQGRYEQYF
CDR3 DNA: TGTGCCAGCACTCTGGAACAGGGGAGGTACGAGCAGTACTTC

V gene: TRBV7-6
clone size: -
D gene: -
J gene: TRBJ2-7
CDR3 protein: CASSLEAGPSYEQYF
CDR3 DNA: TGTGCCAGCAGCTTAGAGGCAGGCCCGTCCTACGAGCAGTACTTC

V gene: TRBV11-2
clone size: -
D gene: TRBD2
J gene: TRBJ2-1
CDR3 protein: CASRPSGAYNEQFF
CDR3 DNA: TGTGCCAGCAGACCTAGCGGGGCTTATAATGAGCAGTTCTTC

V gene: TRBV6-5
clone size: -
D gene: -
J gene: TRBJ2-5
CDR3 protein: CAVTEGLKETQYF
CDR3 DNA: TGTGCCGTCACGGAGGGGCTCAAAGAGACCCAGTACTTC

V gene: TRBV2
clone size: -
D gene: -
J gene: TRBJ2-2
CDR3 protein: CASTVSNTGELFF
CDR3 DNA: TGTGCCAGCACCGTCAGTAACACCGGGGAGCTGTTTTTT

V gene: TRBV6-6
clone size: -
D gene: TRBD1
J gene: TRBJ2-7
CDR3 protein: CASSPTGVEQYF
CDR3 DNA: TGTGCCAGCAGCCCAACAGGGGTCGAGCAGTACTTC

V gene: TRBV10-3
clone size: -
D gene: -
J gene: TRBJ1-6
CDR3 protein: CAISGRAGSSPLHF
CDR3 DNA: TGTGCCATCAGTGGCAGGGCCGGCTCATCACCCCTCCACTTT

V gene: TRBV3-1/TRBV3-2
clone size: -
D gene: TRBD1
J gene: TRBJ1-3
CDR3 protein: CASSQETGRSGNTIYF
CDR3 DNA: TGTGCCAGCAGCCAGGAGACAGGGAGAAGTGGAAACACCATATATTTT

V gene: TRBV29-1
clone size: -
D gene: TRBD2
J gene: TRBJ2-7
CDR3 protein: CSVASIGRGYEQYF
CDR3 DNA: TGCAGCGTTGCCAGCATTGGGAGGGGCTACGAGCAGTACTTC

V gene: TRBV18
clone size: -
D gene: -
J gene: TRBJ1-2
CDR3 protein: CASSPRDSKDYGYTF
CDR3 DNA: TGTGCCAGCTCACCTCGGGACTCGAAGGACTATGGCTACACCTTC

V gene: TRBV6-1
clone size: -
D gene: TRBD1
J gene: TRBJ2-5
CDR3 protein: CASSEPQGAMDLQETQYF
CDR3 DNA: TGTGCCAGCAGTGAACCCCAGGGGGCCATGGACCTCCAAGAGACCCAGTACTTC

V gene: TRBV2
clone size: -
D gene: -
J gene: TRBJ2-3
CDR3 protein: CASSPFGGTDTQYF
CDR3 DNA: TGTGCCAGCAGCCCCTTCGGGGGCACAGATACGCAGTATTTT

V gene: TRBV6-2/TRBV6-3
clone size: few
D gene: -
J gene: TRBJ1-1
CDR3 protein: CASSIGAPLFF
CDR3 DNA: TGTGCCAGCAGCATCGGAGCCCCCCTTTTCTTT

V gene: TRBV5-1
clone size: -
D gene: TRBD2
J gene: TRBJ2-1
CDR3 protein: CASSPHRGVAGYNEQFF
CDR3 DNA: TGCGCCAGCAGCCCCCACCGAGGCGTAGCGGGGTACAATGAGCAGTTCTTC

V gene: TRBV9
clone size: -
D gene: -
J gene: TRBJ1-2
CDR3 protein: CASRKGSNNNYGYTF
CDR3 DNA: TGTGCCAGCAGGAAGGGGTCAAACAATAACTATGGCTACACCTTC

V gene: TRBV7-9
clone size: -
D gene: TRBD1
J gene: TRBJ2-5
CDR3 protein: CASSLAGTGNSPTQYF
CDR3 DNA: TGTGCCAGCAGCTTAGCCGGGACAGGGAATTCACCGACCCAGTACTTC

V gene: TRBV5-6
clone size: -
D gene: TRBD2
J gene: TRBJ2-3
CDR3 protein: CASSPGGAGDTDTQYF
CDR3 DNA: TGTGCCAGCAGTCCGGGTGGAGCGGGGGACACAGATACGCAGTATTTT

V gene: TRBV2
clone size: -
D gene: -
J gene: TRBJ2-3
CDR3 protein: CASSEIFGGLSTDTQYF
CDR3 DNA: TGTGCCAGCAGTGAAATTTTCGGGGGGCTAAGCACAGATACGCAGTATTTT

V gene: TRBV9
clone size: -
D gene: -
J gene: TRBJ2-1
CDR3 protein: CASSPPQGLAPTQFF
CDR3 DNA: TGTGCCAGCAGCCCCCCACAGGGATTAGCCCCTACGCAGTTCTTC

V gene: TRBV7-6
clone size: -
D gene: TRBD1
J gene: TRBJ2-7
CDR3 protein: CASSHRGLDHEQYF
CDR3 DNA: TGTGCCAGCAGCCACAGGGGTTTGGACCACGAGCAGTACTTC

V gene: TRBV6-2/TRBV6-3
clone size: -
D gene: -
J gene: TRBJ1-1
CDR3 protein: CASSYTGGFTEAFF
CDR3 DNA: TGTGCCAGCAGTTACACGGGGGGTTTTACTGAAGCTTTCTTT

V gene: TRBV3-1/TRBV3-2
clone size: -
D gene: -
J gene: TRBJ2-3
CDR3 protein: CASSQDGHFTDTQYF
CDR3 DNA: TGTGCCAGCAGCCAAGATGGACACTTCACAGATACGCAGTATTTT

V gene: TRBV7-2
clone size: few
D gene: TRBD2
J gene: TRBJ2-7
CDR3 protein: CASSWTSSYEQYF
CDR3 DNA: TGTGCCAGCAGCTGGACTAGTTCCTACGAGCAGTACTTC

V gene: TRBV7-9
clone size: -
D gene: TRBD1
J gene: TRBJ1-5
CDR3 protein: CASSSVGGWEPQHF
CDR3 DNA: TGTGCCAGCAGTTCAGTAGGGGGCTGGGAGCCCCAGCATTTT

V gene: TRBV5-1
clone size: -
D gene: -
J gene: TRBJ1-2
CDR3 protein: CASSLASGDGYGYTF
CDR3 DNA: TGCGCCAGCAGCTTGGCTTCGGGGGATGGCTATGGCTACACCTTC

V gene: TRBV12-2
clone size: -
D gene: -
J gene: TRBJ1-2
CDR3 protein: CASRLGCEKSPLVENYGYTF
CDR3 DNA: TGTGCAAGTCGCTTAGGGTGTGAAAAGTCACCCCTAGTCGAGAACTATGGCTACACCTTC

V gene: TRBV19
clone size: -
D gene: TRBD1
J gene: TRBJ1-2
CDR3 protein: CASRDDRVDGYTF
CDR3 DNA: TGTGCCAGTAGGGATGACAGGGTAGATGGCTACACCTTC

V gene: TRBV5-6
clone size: -
D gene: -
J gene: TRBJ1-2
CDR3 protein: CASSSEGAGGYGYTF
CDR3 DNA: TGTGCCAGCAGCTCCGAAGGGGCTGGGGGGTATGGCTACACCTTC

V gene: TRBV12-5
clone size: -
D gene: TRBD1
J gene: TRBJ1-2
CDR3 protein: CASGLAIRDSAVGYTF
CDR3 DNA: TGTGCTAGTGGTTTGGCCATTCGGGACAGTGCCGTTGGCTACACCTTC

V gene: TRBV10-3
clone size: -
D gene: -
J gene: TRBJ2-7
CDR3 protein: CAISDIFPKGSYEQYF
CDR3 DNA: TGTGCCATCAGTGACATTTTCCCGAAGGGGTCCTACGAGCAGTACTTC

V gene: TRBV5-1
clone size: -
D gene: TRBD1
J gene: TRBJ1-3
CDR3 protein: CASSLGDRLGDTIYF
CDR3 DNA: TGCGCCAGCAGCTTGGGGGACAGACTCGGGGACACCATATATTTT

V gene: TRBV4-3
clone size: -
D gene: TRBD1
J gene: TRBJ1-1
CDR3 protein: CASSLGQGNTEAFF
CDR3 DNA: TGCGCCAGCAGCCTAGGACAGGGTAACACTGAAGCTTTCTTT

V gene: TRBV5-1
clone size: -
D gene: TRBD1
J gene: TRBJ2-5
CDR3 protein: CASSFRDRVRETQYF
CDR3 DNA: TGCGCCAGCAGCTTCCGGGACAGGGTGCGAGAGACCCAGTACTTC

V gene: TRBV5-4
clone size: -
D gene: TRBD1
J gene: TRBJ2-2
CDR3 protein: CASSRGQGRKTGELFF
CDR3 DNA: TGTGCCAGCAGCCGCGGACAGGGGCGCAAGACCGGGGAGCTGTTTTTT

V gene: TRBV6-5
clone size: -
D gene: -
J gene: TRBJ1-1
CDR3 protein: CASSIQGRTEAFF
CDR3 DNA: TGTGCCAGCAGTATTCAGGGTAGGACTGAAGCTTTCTTT

V gene: TRBV9
clone size: -
D gene: TRBD1
J gene: TRBJ1-5
CDR3 protein: CASSRDRANQPQHF
CDR3 DNA: TGTGCCAGCAGCCGAGACAGGGCCAATCAGCCCCAGCATTTT

V gene: TRBV29-1
clone size: -
D gene: TRBD2
J gene: TRBJ2-1
CDR3 protein: CSVDAPGERGSYNEQFF
CDR3 DNA: TGCAGCGTTGACGCCCCTGGGGAGCGGGGCTCCTACAATGAGCAGTTCTTC

V gene: TRBV6-2/TRBV6-3
clone size: -
D gene: TRBD1
J gene: TRBJ1-1
CDR3 protein: CASSLGTANTEAFF
CDR3 DNA: TGTGCCAGCAGCCTCGGGACAGCAAACACTGAAGCTTTCTTT

V gene: TRBV5-6
clone size: -
D gene: TRBD1
J gene: TRBJ1-4
CDR3 protein: CASSLWDRVEKLFF
CDR3 DNA: TGTGCCAGCAGCTTGTGGGACAGAGTTGAAAAACTGTTTTTT

V gene: TRBV6-5
clone size: -
D gene: -
J gene: TRBJ1-2
CDR3 protein: CASSPSPAGGYTF
CDR3 DNA: TGTGCCAGCAGTCCCTCCCCAGCAGGGGGCTACACCTTC

V gene: TRBV18
clone size: -
D gene: -
J gene: TRBJ2-1
CDR3 protein: CASSPPDRRYNEQFF
CDR3 DNA: TGTGCCAGCTCCCCCCCGGACAGAAGATACAATGAGCAGTTCTTC

V gene: TRBV15
clone size: -
D gene: -
J gene: TRBJ1-4
CDR3 protein: CATSRKFRLSNEKLFF
CDR3 DNA: TGTGCCACCAGCAGAAAGTTCAGATTGTCTAATGAAAAACTGTTTTTT

V gene: TRBV21-1
clone size: -
D gene: -
J gene: TRBJ1-3
CDR3 protein: CASSKGPAREGNTIYF
CDR3 DNA: TGTGCCAGCAGCAAAGGGCCCGCTCGGGAGGGAAACACCATATATTTT

V gene: TRBV3-1/TRBV3-2
clone size: -
D gene: TRBD1
J gene: TRBJ1-3
CDR3 protein: CASSPTGGFGNTIYF
CDR3 DNA: TGTGCCAGCAGCCCCACAGGGGGCTTTGGAAACACCATATATTTT

V gene: TRBV18
clone size: -
D gene: TRBD2
J gene: TRBJ2-7
CDR3 protein: CASSQPQRGFTYEQYF
CDR3 DNA: TGTGCCAGCTCACAACCCCAGCGGGGGTTTACCTACGAGCAGTACTTC

V gene: TRBV5-4
clone size: -
D gene: -
J gene: TRBJ1-2
CDR3 protein: CASSLEAALFTF
CDR3 DNA: TGTGCCAGCAGCTTAGAGGCGGCTTTATTCACCTTC